The sequence of this T cell receptor beta chain was determined in a study of cytomegalovirus exposure and HLA in healthy donors. Study context: A later analysis reported the 120 validation repertoires used the same platform as the approximately 650 first-cohort repertoires. Points from the study as a whole: In vitro data verified a few CMV-associated chains as specific for CMV antigens. Reports showed the classifier diagnosing cytomegalovirus status with high specificity and sensitivity.

Concerning this clone: Its antigen is undetermined.

The donors were part of the 120-subject validation cohort, which stood apart from the roughly 700-subject first cohort. Profiled with immunoSEQ multiplex PCR; TCRdb holds only in-frame clones, not every one. The sample has 220,000 or so clones; over 80% are singletons. After removal of 9 bases from V and 7 bases from J, the junction contained 4 bases not matched to a gene. Germline CDR1 MNHEY, CDR2 SMNVEV (reference sequence). The CDR3 is 12 amino acids. This clonotype was sampled from a woman aged 25 to 39 in good health and CMV-seropositive. The sequenced material came from PBMCs. The V and J genes are TRBV27 and TRBJ1-5; 9 nucleotides align to TRBD1. The CDR3: CARTDRGQPQHF. In nucleotides, the CDR3 is TGTGCCAGAACGGACAGGGGACAGCCCCAGCATTTT.